The 26 T cell receptor beta chains below all came from one sample that was sequenced in a study of PD-1 blockade in classical Hodgkin lymphoma. Each patient experienced a relapse that followed autologous stem cell transplantation, and brentuximab vedotin exposure varied. Assay used: immunoSEQ multiplex PCR; TCRdb lists only in-frame clones, some missing. The sample contains approximately 52,000 clones, approximately 73% of which appear only once. The sample was peripheral blood mononuclear cells (PBMCs), taken before the second cycle of nivolumab. Every receptor here comes from a human donor with classical Hodgkin lymphoma.

The chain links TRBV7-3 to TRBJ2-2, with unresolved D. This CDR3 is 13 amino acids long. The germline V and J ends were trimmed by 3 bases and 4 bases, with 6 bases remaining between them. CDR1 is SGHTA and CDR2 is FQGTGA in the germline V gene. CDR3 residues: CASSFAFTGELFF. The CDR3 DNA reads as TGTGCCAGCAGCTTCGCGTTCACCGGGGAGCTGTTTTTT.

The chain recombines TRBV9 with TRBJ2-3; TRBD2 matches 8 bases. The V and J ends lost 2 bases and 1 base, in that order; junction bases with no gene match: 3. Per germline, CDR1 SGDLS and CDR2 YYNGEE. The CDR3 contains 15 residues. CDR3 sequence reads: CASSVVAGRTDTQYF. As DNA, the CDR3 is TGTGCCAGCAGCGTCGTAGCGGGACGCACAGATACGCAGTATTTT.

This chain links TRBV28 with TRBJ2-2, with D possibly called TRBD1 or TRBD2 (6 bases each). Germline V lookup: CDR1 MDHEN, CDR2 SYDVKM. This CDR3 is 15 amino acids long. V was shortened by 4 bases and J by 6 bases, with 15 bases between the two germline ends. The CDR3: CASSSGATGSGELFF. CDR3 bases: TGTGCCAGCAGTTCGGGGGCGACAGGATCCGGGGAGCTGTTTTTT. The full variable domain, completed using reference TRBV28 and TRBJ2-2, is DVKVTQSSRYLVKRTGEKVFLECVQDMDHENMFWYRQDPGLGLRLIYFSYDVKMKEKGDIPEGYSVSREKKERFSLILESASTNQTSMYLCASSSGATGSGELFFGEGSRLTVL.

The rearrangement links TRBV10-3 to TRBJ1-5; D is unclear. The CDR3 contains 15 residues. Trimming took off 0 bases at V and 1 base at J, with 7 bases between the two ends. Germline V gene lookup returns CDR1 ENHRY and CDR2 SYGVKD. The CDR3 nucleotides read TGTGCCATCAGTGAGTCGAAGGGCAGCAATCAGCCCCAGCATTTT. It is translated as CAISESKGSNQPQHF.

This clone was recorded a few times. V and J are TRBV7-9 and TRBJ2-5; TRBD1 might be the D (6 bases). CDR1 SEHNR and CDR2 FQNEAQ come from the germline V gene (reference sequence). CDR3 length equals 14 residues. The V and J ends lost 8 bases and 5 bases respectively, with 18 bases between them. The CDR3 here is CASRGGIQWETQYF. As DNA, the CDR3 is TGTGCCAGCCGAGGGGGTATTCAATGGGAGACCCAGTACTTC.

The rearrangement uses TRBV4-2 and TRBJ2-7; a possible D gene is TRBD2 (7 bases). This CDR3 has 15 amino acids. Germline assignment: CDR1 LGHNA and CDR2 YNFKEQ. Trimming cost V 3 bases and J 2 bases, with 14 bases left between them. CDR3 coding DNA: TGTGCCAGCAGCCAGGGTAGGGGGGGGACCTACGAGCAGTACTTC. Its protein product is CASSQGRGGTYEQYF.

This chain's CDR3 is CASSPPTSGSGNTQYF. CDR3 DNA sequence: TGTGCCAGCAGCCCACCGACTAGCGGGAGCGGGAATACGCAGTATTTT. V gene TRBV13 combines with J gene TRBJ2-3, with TRBD2 matching 12 bases. CDR3 length equals 16 residues. Trimming removed 5 bases from V and 7 bases from J; junction bases left unmatched: 10. Germline-derived CDR1 and CDR2 are PRHDT and FYEKMQ (reference sequence).

The V call is TRBV29-1, the J call TRBJ2-1; 7 nucleotides match TRBD1. Germline values: CDR1 SQVTM, CDR2 ANQGSEA. V was clipped by 6 bases and J by 7 bases; unmatched bases: 9. This CDR3 has 13 residues. The CDR3 DNA follows: TGCAGCGTCTTTCGACAGGGTAATAATGAGCAGTTCTTC. Translated: CSVFRQGNNEQFF.

The sample holds a few counts of this clone. V usage is TRBV6-6 and J usage is TRBJ2-2; 8 bases are a match to TRBD2. V gave up 5 bases and J gave up 2 bases; unmatched junction bases: 4. From germline, CDR1 is MNHNY and CDR2 SVGAGI (reference sequence). CDR3 length: 15 residues. The CDR3 DNA reads as TGTGCCAGCAGTGAGCGGGAGACCAACACCGGGGAGCTGTTTTTT. It is translated as CASSERETNTGELFF.

The V gene is TRBV4-1, the J gene TRBJ2-2; 9 nucleotides line up with TRBD1. There are 15 residues in the CDR3. V lost 2 bases, J lost 7 bases, and 5 bases stayed unmatched. CDR1 and CDR2 from the germline V gene are MGHRA and YSYEKL. CDR3 bases: TGCGCCAGCAGCCAATTACAGGGGGCGGGCGGGGAGCTGTTTTTT. Translated, it gives CASSQLQGAGGELFF.

This clone is judged medium-sized. This rearrangement joins TRBV18 to TRBJ2-1; no clear D. The CDR3 spans 14 residues. In germline, CDR1 is KGHSH, CDR2 LQKENI. With 6 bases removed from V and 5 bases from J, the gap between germline ends came to 14 bases. CDR3 residues: CASSLSRAHNEQFF. In nucleotides, the CDR3 is TGTGCCAGCTCTCTATCCCGGGCCCACAATGAGCAGTTCTTC.

The gene calls are TRBV30 and TRBJ2-2; the D gene is possibly TRBD1 (6 bases). The length of the CDR3 is 15 residues. Trimming shortened V by 4 bases and J by 2 bases, and 14 bases separated the two germline ends. Germline values: CDR1 GTSNPN, CDR2 SVGIG (reference sequence). CDR3 coding DNA: TGTGCCTGGAATCGCAGGGGACCTAACACCGGGGAGCTGTTTTTT. This encodes CAWNRRGPNTGELFF. Full variable domain (missing parts from reference TRBV30 and TRBJ2-2): SQTIHQWPATLVQPVGSPLSLECTVEGTSNPNLYWYRQAAGRGLQLLFYSVGIGQISSEVPQNLSASRPQDRQFILSSKKLLLSDSGFYLCAWNRRGPNTGELFFGEGSRLTVL.

This rearrangement joins TRBV11-3 to TRBJ2-7, with D uncertain. Trimming removed 1 base from V and 5 bases from J, with 9 bases in between. This CDR3 has 13 amino acids. Germline CDR1 reads SGHNT; CDR2 reads YENEEA. The CDR3 region is CASSLAAVNEQYF. The CDR3 DNA follows: TGTGCCAGCAGCTTAGCAGCAGTGAACGAGCAGTACTTC.

The chain links TRBV5-6 to TRBJ1-3; D gene uncertain. The CDR3 has 14 residues. Germline CDR1 is SGHDT and CDR2 is YYEEEE. V was clipped by 1 base and J by 4 bases, with 9 bases between them. The CDR3 sequence: CASSLRQPGNTIYF. In DNA form, the CDR3 reads TGTGCCAGCAGCTTGAGACAACCGGGAAACACCATATATTTT.

The rearrangement uses TRBV5-1 and TRBJ2-7, with a tentative D call TRBD2 (6 bases). CDR3 length: 15 residues. CDR1 and CDR2 (germline): SGHRS, YFSETQ. V dropped 4 bases and J dropped 5 bases, with 19 bases sitting between them. CDR3 sequence (DNA): TGCGCCAGCAGCCCGGGACTGCTCATGGGCGACGAGCAGTACTTC. It is translated as CASSPGLLMGDEQYF.

This clone was detected only a few times. The CDR3: CASTSKPPYEQYF. Here the CDR3 DNA reads TGTGCCAGCACCTCCAAACCGCCCTACGAGCAGTACTTC. This chain uses TRBV14 with TRBJ2-7; no clear D. V lost 7 bases and J lost 2, with 12 bases in between. The germline V gene encodes CDR1 SGHDN and CDR2 FVKESK. The CDR3 consists of 13 residues.

J is TRBJ2-7 and V is TRBV29-1; D is possibly TRBD2 (6 bases). Trimming removed 4 bases from V and 4 bases from J, with 11 bases in between. The CDR3 is made up of 12 amino acids. Germline assignment: CDR1 SQVTM and CDR2 ANQGSEA. The CDR3: CSVGSGEYEQYF. The CDR3 coding sequence is TGCAGCGTTGGGTCGGGAGAATACGAGCAGTACTTC.

V usage is TRBV2 and J usage is TRBJ2-1, with 7 bases lining up with TRBD1. Unmatched junction bases numbered 6, after V lost 4 bases and J lost 3 bases. The CDR3 is 15 residues long. The germline V gene has CDR1 SNHLY and CDR2 FYNNEI. CDR3 residues: CASSARTGVYNEQFF. For the CDR3, the DNA is TGTGCCAGCAGTGCCCGGACAGGAGTCTACAATGAGCAGTTCTTC.

As for this clone: Other DNA sequences in the same sample also yield this CDR3. The chain joins TRBV18 to TRBJ1-3; weak D call: TRBD1 (5 bases). The CDR3 covers 15 residues. Germline V gene lookup returns CDR1 KGHSH and CDR2 LQKENI. Trimming removed 3 bases at V and 0 bases at J, with 9 bases between. CDR3 residues: CASSPGTDSGNTIYF. In DNA form, the CDR3 reads TGTGCCAGCTCACCCGGGACGGACTCTGGAAACACCATATATTTT.

V and J are TRBV18 and TRBJ2-6; TRBD2 matches 8 bases. This CDR3 has 18 amino acids. V lost 5 bases and J lost 0; bases outside the gene matches: 9. CDR1 and CDR2 from the germline V gene are KGHSH and LQKENI. The CDR3 is CASSSLAGPSSGANVLTF. The CDR3 DNA reads TGTGCCAGCTCATCCCTAGCGGGCCCGAGCTCTGGGGCCAACGTCCTGACTTTC.

The chain couples TRBV10-3 to TRBJ2-2; 7 positions match TRBD2. The germline gives CDR1 ENHRY, CDR2 SYGVKD. This CDR3 comprises 16 residues. J was trimmed by 8 bases and V by 0 bases; bases with no gene match: 9. The CDR3 here is CAISESRGTLQGELFF. The CDR3 coding sequence is TGTGCCATCAGTGAGTCGCGGGGGACGCTTCAGGGGGAGCTGTTTTTT.

The V gene is TRBV6-6, the J gene TRBJ1-1; 8 nucleotides match TRBD1. The CDR3 totals 14 residues. Germline CDR1 reads MNHNY; CDR2 reads SVGAGI (reference sequence). Unmatched junction bases numbered 5, after V lost 4 bases and J lost 4 bases. CDR3 sequence (DNA): TGTGCCAGCAGTTCTTCTCAGGGGGCCACTGAAGCTTTCTTT. Protein: CASSSSQGATEAFF.

CDR3: CASSLWDRDYNEQFF. DNA of the CDR3: TGTGCCAGCAGCTTATGGGACAGAGACTACAATGAGCAGTTCTTC. The chain carries TRBV7-9 and TRBJ2-1, with TRBD1 matching over 7 bases. V gave up 2 bases and J gave up 3 bases; unmatched junction bases: 4. Germline CDR1 is SEHNR and CDR2 is FQNEAQ (reference sequence). The CDR3 consists of 15 residues.

As for this clone: Within the sample, other DNA sequences also encode this same CDR3. The chain has TRBV15 and TRBJ2-7, with D perhaps matching TRBD2 (6 bases). This CDR3 spans 13 amino acids. V lost 0 bases to trimming and J lost 6 bases, with 9 bases between them. The V gene's germline CDR1 is LNHNV and CDR2 YYDKDF (reference sequence). The DNA of the CDR3 is TGTGCCACCAGCAGAGAAGGAGGGAGCGAGCAGTACTTC. This codes for CATSREGGSEQYF.

In its sample, this clone was seen many times. The rearrangement links TRBV9 to TRBJ2-7, with D unclear. The germline V gene encodes CDR1 SGDLS and CDR2 YYNGEE. The V end was cut by 1 base, the J end by 3 bases, with 8 bases between. The CDR3 length is 13 residues. The CDR3 bases are TGTGCCAGCAGCGTATCTCCCGGCTACGAGCAGTACTTC. Its translation: CASSVSPGYEQYF.

This rearrangement joins TRBV7-6 to TRBJ2-1; unclear D gene. Germline V gene lookup returns CDR1 SGHVS and CDR2 FNYEAQ. V dropped 5 bases and J dropped 10 bases, with 15 bases sitting between them. The length of the CDR3 is 13 residues. CDR3 in amino acids: CASSLQEGREQFF. The CDR3 DNA is TGTGCCAGCAGCCTCCAGGAAGGTCGCGAGCAGTTCTTC.